This TCR beta chain was captured in a study of T-cell memory formation after mild COVID-19. As for the study in general: TCR clusters were mostly confined to one donor each.

One entry per CDR3 protein, called by TCRdb with MiXCR from the 5' RACE reads. This repertoire shows fewer than 650,000 distinct CDR3 sequences, less than 25% found once; its top ten account for about 8.4%. Study-wide findings and caveats: CD4+ contracting clones were mainly CM and EM; CD8+ ones, EMRA.

Trimming pared 4 bases from V and 6 bases from J, leaving 13 bases between. Germline lookup yields CDR1 DFQATT and CDR2 SNEGSKA (reference sequence). The CDR3 extends over 13 amino acids. This clonotype was seen more than once but under ten times. Its antigen is undetermined. The chain combines TRBV20-1 with TRBJ2-1; tentative D call: TRBD1 (6 bases). The sample taken for sequencing was PBMCs or a T cell subset sorted from them (not recorded which). This receptor was obtained from an adult woman who had mild COVID-19 (a few samples of this study predate the infection). Cell type and time point are not known. CDR3 protein: CSANQGPSNEQFF. The CDR3 DNA follows: TGCAGTGCTAATCAGGGGCCAAGCAATGAGCAGTTCTTC.